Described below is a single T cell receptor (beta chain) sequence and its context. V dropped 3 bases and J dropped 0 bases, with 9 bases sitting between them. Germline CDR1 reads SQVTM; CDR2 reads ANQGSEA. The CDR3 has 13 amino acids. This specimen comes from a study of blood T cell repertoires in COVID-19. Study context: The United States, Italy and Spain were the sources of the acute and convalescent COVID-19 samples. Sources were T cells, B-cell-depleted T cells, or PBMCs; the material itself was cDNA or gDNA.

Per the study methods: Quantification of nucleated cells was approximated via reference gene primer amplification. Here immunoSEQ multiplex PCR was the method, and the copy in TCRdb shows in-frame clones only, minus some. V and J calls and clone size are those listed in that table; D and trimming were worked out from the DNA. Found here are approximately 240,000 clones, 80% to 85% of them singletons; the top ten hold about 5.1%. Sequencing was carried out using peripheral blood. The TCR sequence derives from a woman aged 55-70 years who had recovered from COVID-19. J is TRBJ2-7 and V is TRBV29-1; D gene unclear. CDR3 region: CSVENTNSYEQYF. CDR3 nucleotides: TGCAGCGTTGAGAACACGAACTCCTACGAGCAGTACTTC.